The entry below gives a single T cell receptor beta chain sequence along with its context. Its antigen is unidentified. This specimen comes from a study of CD8+ T cells in alopecia areata. Whole-study findings and limits: Many expanded lesional clones remained in scalp and blood on tofacitinib.

Reverse transcribed after extraction, RNA yielded cDNA as the sequencing template. Sequenced by immunoSEQ multiplex PCR; TCRdb stores in-frame clones only, minus some. There are over 250,000 clones in the sample; 60% occur only once, and around 0.92% lies in the top ten. The CDR3 runs 15 residues. Trimming removed 5 bases at V and 0 bases at J, with 13 bases between. Germline V gives CDR1 SGHVS, CDR2 FNYEAQ. Noted treatment: oral pan-JAK inhibitor, 5-10 mg twice daily. Lesional scalp punch biopsies and peripheral blood came from alopecia areata patients. V usage is TRBV7-6 and J usage is TRBJ1-1, with no clear D. The material sequenced was CD4+ T cells sorted from blood, taken at week 52, from a patient treated with tofacitinib. The clonotype comes from a human donor with alopecia areata. The CDR3 spells CASSAELGVNTEAFF. The CDR3 nucleotides are TGTGCCAGCAGCGCCGAGCTCGGAGTGAACACTGAAGCTTTCTTT.